The 14 T cell receptor beta chains below come from one sample, sequenced in a study of OX40 agonist ivuxolimab in advanced cancers. Method: immunoSEQ multiplex PCR; TCRdb's copy keeps in-frame clones and lacks some. The sample shows around 56,000 clones, about 80% of them seen only once. This material consisted of CD4+ or CD8+ T cells sorted from blood, taken in a trial of the OX40 agonist ivuxolimab. Every receptor here comes from an adult with an advanced solid tumor such as melanoma, head and neck, liver or kidney cancer.

This sequence joins TRBV15 and TRBJ1-6, with D hard to call. CDR1 LNHNV and CDR2 YYDKDF come from the germline V gene (reference sequence). The ends were cut back, 5 bases at V and 7 bases at J, with 9 bases in the middle. This CDR3 has 13 amino acids. The CDR3 sequence is CATSPRRNSPLHF. The CDR3, as DNA: TGTGCCACCAGCCCCAGGCGGAATTCACCCCTCCACTTT.

This chain joins TRBV15 and TRBJ1-4; D is perhaps TRBD1 (5 bases). Trimming took 5 bases from V and 4 from J, leaving 8 bases between them. Germline CDR1 is LNHNV and CDR2 is YYDKDF (reference sequence). This CDR3 has 13 amino acids. The CDR3 loop is CATSRGFNEKLFF. Written as DNA, the CDR3 is TGTGCCACCAGCCGGGGGTTTAATGAAAAACTGTTTTTT. The full variable domain, its missing parts supplied by reference TRBV15 and TRBJ1-4, is DAMVIQNPRYQVTQFGKPVTLSCSQTLNHNVMYWYQQKSSQAPKLLFHYYDKDFNNEADTPDNFQSRRPNTSFCFLDIRSPGLGDTAMYLCATSRGFNEKLFFGSGTQLSVL.

Concerning this clone itself: An end of the junction does not agree with germline; a read error may underlie this. The rearrangement links TRBV28 to TRBJ2-7; 16 bases match TRBD2. The CDR3 contains 14 residues. Looked up from germline, CDR1 is MDHEN and CDR2 is SYDVKM. CDR3 bases: TGTGCCAGCAGTTCAGGGACTAGCGGGAGGGCCGTCAACTTC. This translates into CASSSGTSGRAVNF.

This clone appeared once. The V call is TRBV6-5, the J call TRBJ1-2; no reliable D call. In germline, CDR1 is MNHEY, CDR2 SVGAGI. The V end lost 7 bases, the J end lost 7 bases, and 22 bases lay between the germline ends. CDR3 length: 15 residues. DNA of the CDR3: TGTGCCAGCAAGCTTACCCAGCCAGGCTACGGTGGCTACACCTTC. It encodes CASKLTQPGYGGYTF.

This CDR3 reads CASSFQPNNYEQYF. CDR3 sequence (DNA): TGTGCCAGCAGCTTTCAACCAAACAACTACGAGCAGTACTTC. The chain employs TRBV5-8 and TRBJ2-7, with unresolved D. The CDR3 runs to 14 residues. The V end was cut by 2 bases, the J end by 3 bases, with 12 bases between. CDR1 SGHTS and CDR2 YDEGEE come from the germline V gene.

This clone showed up just a few times. The V gene is TRBV5-6, the J gene TRBJ1-5, with D possibly being TRBD1 (5 bases). The germline CDR1 and CDR2 sequences are SGHDT and YYEEEE. The CDR3 sequence is 14 residues long. Trimming took 2 bases from V and 2 from J, leaving 8 bases between them. Written as DNA, the CDR3 is TGTGCCAGCAGCTTCCAGGGCCGCAATCAGCCCCAGCATTTT. Translated: CASSFQGRNQPQHF.

The chain joins TRBV27 to TRBJ1-1; D not certain. This CDR3 comprises 16 residues. CDR1 MNHEY and CDR2 SMNVEV come from the germline V gene (reference sequence). Trimming took off 4 bases at V and 0 bases at J, with 15 bases between the two ends. The CDR3 region is CASSSQSKTVNTEAFF. CDR3 sequence (DNA): TGTGCCAGCAGTTCCCAATCCAAGACCGTGAACACTGAAGCTTTCTTT.

The chain couples TRBV6-5 to TRBJ2-4, with D possibly TRBD2 on 5 matching bases. V gave up 8 bases and J gave up 7 bases, with 18 bases separating them. The V gene's germline CDR1 is MNHEY and CDR2 SVGAGI. There are 14 residues in the CDR3. CDR3 sequence reads: CASGGLTGSNIQYF. DNA for the CDR3: TGTGCCAGCGGAGGACTCACTGGGAGCAACATTCAGTACTTC.

This clone was counted once. CDR3 in amino acids: CASSVDRAVSNQPQHF. The CDR3 DNA sequence: TGTGCCAGCAGTGTAGACAGGGCCGTTAGCAATCAGCCCCAGCATTTT. The chain combines TRBV2 with TRBJ1-5; 7 bases are a match to TRBD1. The germline V gene encodes CDR1 SNHLY and CDR2 FYNNEI. The CDR3 is 16 amino acids. J lost 0 bases, V lost 4 bases, and 6 bases had no gene match.

This sequence joins TRBV19 and TRBJ1-6, with TRBD1 identical over 9 bases. Germline lookup yields CDR1 LNHDA and CDR2 SQIVND (reference sequence). Trimming took 5 bases from V and 7 from J; bases not matched to a gene: 6. This CDR3 is 15 amino acids long. CDR3 bases: TGTGCCAGTAGTCCATGGACAGGGGAAAATTCACCCCTCCACTTT. It specifies CASSPWTGENSPLHF.

The genes are TRBV5-1 and TRBJ2-5; 9 nucleotides match TRBD1. With V trimmed by 3 bases and J by 6 bases, 6 bases remained unmatched. The CDR3 extends over 14 amino acids. Germline V gene data show CDR1 as SGHRS and CDR2 as YFSETQ. CDR3 DNA: TGCGCCAGCAGCTCCACGGACAGGGGTCAGACCCAGTACTTC. As protein: CASSSTDRGQTQYF.

This chain connects TRBV5-1 to TRBJ1-1; TRBD1 might be the D (5 bases). The germline CDR1 and CDR2 sequences are SGHRS and YFSETQ. V was pared by 2 bases and J by 5 bases, with 16 bases between. This CDR3 has 15 amino acids. This CDR3 reads CASSFQVGPATEAFF. As DNA, the CDR3 is TGCGCCAGCAGCTTCCAAGTGGGGCCGGCGACTGAAGCTTTCTTT.

CDR3 region: CASSQQGWVTDTQYF. The DNA for the CDR3 is TGTGCCAGCAGTCAGCAGGGGTGGGTCACAGATACGCAGTATTTT. The rearrangement joins TRBV6-5 to TRBJ2-3; tentative D call: TRBD1 (6 bases). The ends were cut back, 5 bases at V and 2 bases at J, with 14 bases in the middle. CDR1 and CDR2 from the germline V gene are MNHEY and SVGAGI. This CDR3 contains 15 residues.

V is TRBV14 and J is TRBJ1-3; D is unresolved. This CDR3 has 12 residues. Trimming removed 1 base at V and 7 bases at J, with 5 bases between. Per germline, CDR1 SGHDN and CDR2 FVKESK. The CDR3 DNA reads TGTGCCAGCAGCCAAGCGGATAACACCATATATTTT. Its translation: CASSQADNTIYF.